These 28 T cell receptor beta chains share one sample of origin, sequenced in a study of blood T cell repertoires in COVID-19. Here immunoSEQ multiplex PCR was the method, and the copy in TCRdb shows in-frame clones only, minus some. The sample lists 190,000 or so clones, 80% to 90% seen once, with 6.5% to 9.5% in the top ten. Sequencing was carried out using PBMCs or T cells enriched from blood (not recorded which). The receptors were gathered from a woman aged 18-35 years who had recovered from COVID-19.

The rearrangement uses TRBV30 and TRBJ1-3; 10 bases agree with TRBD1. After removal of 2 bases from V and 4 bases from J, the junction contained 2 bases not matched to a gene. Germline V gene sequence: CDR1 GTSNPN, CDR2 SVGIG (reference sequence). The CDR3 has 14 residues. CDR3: CAWSPGQGGNTIYF. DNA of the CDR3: TGTGCCTGGAGTCCGGGACAGGGGGGAAACACCATATATTTT.

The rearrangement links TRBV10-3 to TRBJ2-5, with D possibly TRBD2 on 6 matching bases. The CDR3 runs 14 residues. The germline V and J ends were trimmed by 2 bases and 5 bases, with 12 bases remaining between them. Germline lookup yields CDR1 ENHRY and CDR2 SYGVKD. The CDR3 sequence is CAISEPPGGETQYF. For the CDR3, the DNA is TGTGCCATCAGTGAGCCCCCTGGGGGGGAGACCCAGTACTTC.

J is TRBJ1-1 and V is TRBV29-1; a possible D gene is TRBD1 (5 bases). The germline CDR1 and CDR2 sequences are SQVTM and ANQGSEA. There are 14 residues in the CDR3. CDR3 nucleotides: TGCGGATCAATCCTGGGGCTGGCGAACACTGAAGCTTTCTTT. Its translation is CGSILGLANTEAFF.

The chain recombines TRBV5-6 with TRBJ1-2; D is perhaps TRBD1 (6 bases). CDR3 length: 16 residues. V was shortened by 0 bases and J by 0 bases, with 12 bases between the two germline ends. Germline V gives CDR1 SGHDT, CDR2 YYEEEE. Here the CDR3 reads CASSLEQGLANYGYTF. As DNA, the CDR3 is TGTGCCAGCAGCTTGGAACAGGGATTAGCTAACTATGGCTACACCTTC.

The CDR3 here is CATSEQNTVCTEAFF. As DNA, the CDR3 is TGTGCCACCAGTGAACAGAATACGGTCTGCACTGAAGCTTTCTTT. J is TRBJ1-1 and V is TRBV24-1; D gene unclear. Germline CDR1 KGHDR, CDR2 SFDVKD. Trimming took off 4 bases at V and 4 bases at J, with 15 bases between the two ends. CDR3 length: 15 residues.

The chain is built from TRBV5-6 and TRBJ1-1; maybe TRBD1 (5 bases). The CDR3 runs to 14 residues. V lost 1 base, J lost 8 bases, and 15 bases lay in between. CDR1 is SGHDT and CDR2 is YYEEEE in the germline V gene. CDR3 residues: CASSLKTGDLEAFF. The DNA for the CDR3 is TGTGCCAGCAGCTTGAAGACGGGGGACCTCGAAGCTTTCTTT.

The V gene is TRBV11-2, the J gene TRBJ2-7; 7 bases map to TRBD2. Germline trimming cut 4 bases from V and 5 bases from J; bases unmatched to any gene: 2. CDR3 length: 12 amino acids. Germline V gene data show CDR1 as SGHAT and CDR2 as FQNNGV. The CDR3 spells CASSWGGDEQYF. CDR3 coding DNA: TGTGCCAGCAGCTGGGGGGGGGACGAGCAGTACTTC.

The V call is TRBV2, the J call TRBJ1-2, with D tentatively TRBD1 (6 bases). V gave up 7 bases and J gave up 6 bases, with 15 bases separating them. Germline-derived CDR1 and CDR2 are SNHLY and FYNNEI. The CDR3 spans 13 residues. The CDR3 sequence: CASTLGGADGYTF. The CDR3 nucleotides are TGTGCCAGCACCCTGGGGGGGGCGGATGGCTACACCTTC.

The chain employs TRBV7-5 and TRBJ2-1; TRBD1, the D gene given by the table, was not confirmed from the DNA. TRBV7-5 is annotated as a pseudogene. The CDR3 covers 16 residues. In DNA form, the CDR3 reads TGTGCCAGAACCCCACGACAGGGGGCGCGGGTTAATGAGCAGTTCTTC. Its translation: CARTPRQGARVNEQFF.

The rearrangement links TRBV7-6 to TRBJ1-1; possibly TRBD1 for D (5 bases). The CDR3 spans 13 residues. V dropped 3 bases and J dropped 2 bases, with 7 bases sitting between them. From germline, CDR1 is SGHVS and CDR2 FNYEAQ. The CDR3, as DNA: TGTGCCAGCAGCTTGGACACAAACACTGAAGCTTTCTTT. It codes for CASSLDTNTEAFF. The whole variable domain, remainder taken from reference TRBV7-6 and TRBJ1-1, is GAGVSQSPRYKVTKRGQDVALRCDPISGHVSLYWYRQALGQGPEFLTYFNYEAQQDKSGLPNDRFSAERPEGSISTLTIQRTEQRDSAMYRCASSLDTNTEAFFGQGTRLTVV.

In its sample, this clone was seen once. In DNA, the CDR3 is TGTGCCAGCAGCTTAGGGGACAGGGGGGGATATACGCAGTATTTT. Its translation is CASSLGDRGGYTQYF. This chain uses TRBV11-2 with TRBJ2-3, with 11 positions matching TRBD1. With 1 base clipped from V and 7 bases from J, the junction kept 4 bases outside the gene matches. CDR3 length: 15 amino acids. The germline gives CDR1 SGHAT, CDR2 FQNNGV.

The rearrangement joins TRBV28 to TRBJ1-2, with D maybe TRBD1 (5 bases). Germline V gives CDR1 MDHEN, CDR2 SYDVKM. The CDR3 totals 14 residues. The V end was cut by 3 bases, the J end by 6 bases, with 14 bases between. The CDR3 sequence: CASSFQSRVNGYTF. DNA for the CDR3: TGTGCCAGCAGTTTCCAGTCCAGGGTCAATGGCTACACCTTC.

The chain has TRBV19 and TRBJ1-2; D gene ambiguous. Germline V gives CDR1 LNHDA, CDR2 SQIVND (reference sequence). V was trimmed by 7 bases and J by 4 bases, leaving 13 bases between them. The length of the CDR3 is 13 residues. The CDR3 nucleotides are TGTGCCAGTACCCGTCCGGGAGTCTATGGCTACACCTTC. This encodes CASTRPGVYGYTF.

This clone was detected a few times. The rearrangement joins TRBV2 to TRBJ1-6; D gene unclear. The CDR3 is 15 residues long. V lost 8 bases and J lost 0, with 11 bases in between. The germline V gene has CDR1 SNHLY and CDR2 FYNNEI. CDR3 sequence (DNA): TGTGCCAGCGAGGTTTCCAGCTCCTATAATTCACCCCTCCACTTT. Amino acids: CASEVSSSYNSPLHF.

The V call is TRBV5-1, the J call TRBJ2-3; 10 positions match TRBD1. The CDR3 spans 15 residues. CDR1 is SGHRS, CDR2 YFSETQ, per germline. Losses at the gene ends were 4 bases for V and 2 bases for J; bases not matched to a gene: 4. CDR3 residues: CASSRQGASTDTQYF. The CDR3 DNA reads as TGCGCCAGCAGCCGACAGGGGGCTTCCACAGATACGCAGTATTTT. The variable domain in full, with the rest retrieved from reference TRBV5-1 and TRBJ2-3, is KAGVTQTPRYLIKTRGQQVTLSCSPISGHRSVSWYQQTPGQGLQFLFEYFSETQRNKGNFPGRFSGRQFSNSRSEMNVSTLELGDSALYLCASSRQGASTDTQYFGPGTRLTVL.

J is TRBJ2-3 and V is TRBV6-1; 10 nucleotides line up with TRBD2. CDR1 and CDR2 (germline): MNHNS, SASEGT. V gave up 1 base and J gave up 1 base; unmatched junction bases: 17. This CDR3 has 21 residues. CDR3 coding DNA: TGTGCCAGCAGTGAAGAAACGGGTGCGCTAGCGGGAGCCGTAGGCACAGATACGCAGTATTTT. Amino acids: CASSEETGALAGAVGTDTQYF.

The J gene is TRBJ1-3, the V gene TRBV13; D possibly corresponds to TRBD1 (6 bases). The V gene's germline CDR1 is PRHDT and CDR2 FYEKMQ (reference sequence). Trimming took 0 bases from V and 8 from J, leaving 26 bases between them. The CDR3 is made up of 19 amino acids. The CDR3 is CASSLGPPSLGHEGDTIYF. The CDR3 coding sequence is TGTGCCAGCAGCTTAGGCCCCCCCTCTCTGGGACACGAGGGAGACACCATATATTTT.

CDR3 loop: CSDLRERNTEAFF. CDR3 coding DNA: TGCAGCGACCTCAGGGAAAGGAACACTGAAGCTTTCTTT. J is TRBJ1-1 and V is TRBV29-1, with D perhaps matching TRBD1 (5 bases). Germline-derived CDR1 and CDR2 are SQVTM and ANQGSEA. This CDR3 has 13 residues. The V end was cut by 7 bases, the J end by 1 base, with 13 bases between.

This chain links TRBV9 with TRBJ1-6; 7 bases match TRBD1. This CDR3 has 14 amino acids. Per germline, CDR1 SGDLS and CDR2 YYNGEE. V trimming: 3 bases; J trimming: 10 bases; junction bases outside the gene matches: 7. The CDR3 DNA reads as TGTGCCAGCAGCGGCCTCGACAGGGCGTCACCCCTCCACTTT. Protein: CASSGLDRASPLHF. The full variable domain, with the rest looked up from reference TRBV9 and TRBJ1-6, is DSGVTQTPKHLITATGQRVTLRCSPRSGDLSVYWYQQSLDQGLQFLIQYYNGEERAKGNILERFSAQQFPDLHSELNLSSLELGDSALYFCASSGLDRASPLHFGNGTRLTVT.

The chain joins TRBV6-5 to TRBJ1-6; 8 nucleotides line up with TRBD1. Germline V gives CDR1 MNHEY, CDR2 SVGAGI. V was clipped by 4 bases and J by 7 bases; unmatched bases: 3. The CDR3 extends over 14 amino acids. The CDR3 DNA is TGTGCCAGCAGTTTCACAGGGGGAAATTCACCCCTCCACTTT. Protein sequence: CASSFTGGNSPLHF.

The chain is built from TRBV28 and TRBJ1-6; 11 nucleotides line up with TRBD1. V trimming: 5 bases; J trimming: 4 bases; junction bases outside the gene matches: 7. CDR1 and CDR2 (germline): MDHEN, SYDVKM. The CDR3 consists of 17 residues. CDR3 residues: CASSSPDRGLYNSPLHF. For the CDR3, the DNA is TGTGCCAGCAGTAGCCCGGACAGGGGGCTGTATAATTCACCCCTCCACTTT.

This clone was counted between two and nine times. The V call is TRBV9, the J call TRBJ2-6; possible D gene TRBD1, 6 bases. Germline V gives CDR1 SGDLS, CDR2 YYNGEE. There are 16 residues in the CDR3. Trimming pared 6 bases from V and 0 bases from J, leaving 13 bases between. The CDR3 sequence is CASNRDTSSGANVLTF. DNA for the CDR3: TGTGCCAGCAACCGGGACACCTCCTCTGGGGCCAACGTCCTGACTTTC.

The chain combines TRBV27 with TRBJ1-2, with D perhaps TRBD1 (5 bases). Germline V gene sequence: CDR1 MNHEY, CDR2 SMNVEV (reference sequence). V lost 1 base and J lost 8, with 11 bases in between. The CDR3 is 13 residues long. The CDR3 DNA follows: TGTGCCAGCAGTTTATTTAGGGGTGGAGGCTACACCTTC. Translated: CASSLFRGGGYTF.

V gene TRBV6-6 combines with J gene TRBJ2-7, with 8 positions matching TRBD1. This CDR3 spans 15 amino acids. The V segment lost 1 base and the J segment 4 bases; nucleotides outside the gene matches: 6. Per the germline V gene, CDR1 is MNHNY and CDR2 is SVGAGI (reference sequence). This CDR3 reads CASSYLGQVAYEQYF. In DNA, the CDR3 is TGTGCCAGCAGTTACTTGGGACAGGTTGCTTACGAGCAGTACTTC.

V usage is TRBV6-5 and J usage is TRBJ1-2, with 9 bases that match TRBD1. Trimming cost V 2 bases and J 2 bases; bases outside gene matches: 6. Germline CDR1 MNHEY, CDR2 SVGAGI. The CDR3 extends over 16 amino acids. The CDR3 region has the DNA TGTGCCAGCAGTTACCCGACCGGGACAGGGAACTATGGCTACACCTTC. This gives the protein CASSYPTGTGNYGYTF.

CDR3 sequence: CASSIDRGRPEQFF. The CDR3 DNA sequence: TGTGCCAGTAGTATCGACAGGGGGAGGCCTGAGCAGTTCTTC. The chain is built from TRBV19 and TRBJ2-1, with 9 positions matching TRBD1. Per germline, CDR1 LNHDA and CDR2 SQIVND (reference sequence). The CDR3 runs 14 residues. With 3 bases clipped from V and 9 bases from J, the junction kept 6 bases outside the gene matches. The whole variable domain, remainder taken from reference TRBV19 and TRBJ2-1, is DGGITQSPKYLFRKEGQNVTLSCEQNLNHDAMYWYRQDPGQGLRLIYYSQIVNDFQKGDIAEGYSVSREKKESFPLTVTSAQKNPTAFYLCASSIDRGRPEQFFGPGTRLTVL.

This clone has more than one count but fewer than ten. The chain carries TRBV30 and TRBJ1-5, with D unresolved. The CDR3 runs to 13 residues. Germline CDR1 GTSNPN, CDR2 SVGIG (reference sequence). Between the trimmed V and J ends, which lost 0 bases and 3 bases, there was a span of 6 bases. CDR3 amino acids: CAWSVQNNQPQHF. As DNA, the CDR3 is TGTGCCTGGAGTGTACAGAACAATCAGCCCCAGCATTTT.

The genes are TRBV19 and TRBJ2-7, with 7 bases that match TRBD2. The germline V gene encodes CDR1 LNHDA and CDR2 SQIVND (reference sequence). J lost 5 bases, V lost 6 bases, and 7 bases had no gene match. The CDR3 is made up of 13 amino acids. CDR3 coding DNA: TGTGCCAGTAGCTGGGGGAGGGGCGACGAGCAGTACTTC. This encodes CASSWGRGDEQYF.